Listed below are T cell receptor beta chains from one sample, sequenced in a study of blood T cell repertoires in COVID-19. Generated by immunoSEQ multiplex PCR, the TCRdb table keeps only in-frame clones and is missing some. The sample lists more than 150,000 clones; roughly 84% were seen once. Sequences were obtained from peripheral blood. The receptor set was obtained from a woman between 55 and 75 years old with acute or convalescent COVID-19. Each CDR3 is given with its conserved first and last residue. The D gene is left open where the match is weak. Only some rows state a clone size, as once, few, many or a class for expanded clones.

D	size	J	V	CDR3	DNA
NA	NA	TRBJ1-4	TRBV7-9	CASTPSLNEKLFF	TGTGCCAGCACCCCCTCCCTTAATGAAAAACTGTTTTTT
TRBD1	NA	TRBJ1-4	TRBV7-6	CASSLRGPNEKLFF	TGTGCCAGCAGCTTAAGGGGGCCCAATGAAAAACTGTTTTTT
TRBD1	NA	TRBJ1-4	TRBV18	CASSLDRGANEKLFF	TGTGCCAGCTCATTGGACAGGGGGGCTAATGAAAAACTGTTTTTT
NA	NA	TRBJ2-7	TRBV19	CASSIEAEQYF	TGTGCCAGTAGTATTGAAGCCGAGCAGTACTTC
TRBD1	NA	TRBJ2-2	TRBV10-2	CASQGTVNTGELFF	TGCGCCAGCCAAGGGACAGTGAACACCGGGGAGCTGTTTTTT
TRBD1	few	TRBJ1-5	TRBV19	CASSIPDRVYNQPQHF	TGTGCCAGTAGTATACCCGACAGGGTTTACAATCAGCCCCAGCATTTT
TRBD1	NA	TRBJ1-2	TRBV29-1	CSVEGQNYGYTF	TGCAGCGTTGAGGGACAGAACTATGGCTACACCTTC
TRBD2	NA	TRBJ2-3	TRBV4-1	CASSLPGTSGLPWDTQYF	TGCGCCAGCAGCCTCCCTGGGACTAGCGGGTTACCATGGGATACGCAGTATTTT
NA	NA	TRBJ1-4	TRBV4-3	CASSQDQGTNEKLFF	TGCGCCAGCAGCCAAGATCAGGGGACCAATGAAAAACTGTTTTTT
NA	NA	TRBJ1-2	TRBV27	CASSPLLPTGPINYGYTF	TGTGCCAGCAGCCCCCTCTTGCCAACAGGGCCAATTAACTATGGCTACACCTTC
TRBD1	NA	TRBJ1-1	TRBV6-2/TRBV6-3	CASSYSGPDRPANTEAFF	TGTGCCAGCAGTTACTCGGGGCCGGACAGGCCCGCGAACACTGAAGCTTTCTTT
NA	NA	TRBJ2-7	TRBV27	CASRSLTAYEQYF	TGTGCCAGCAGGTCACTCACTGCCTACGAGCAGTACTTC
TRBD1	NA	TRBJ1-5	TRBV3-1/TRBV3-2	CASSPDRTDQPQHF	TGTGCCAGCAGCCCGGACAGGACTGATCAGCCCCAGCATTTT